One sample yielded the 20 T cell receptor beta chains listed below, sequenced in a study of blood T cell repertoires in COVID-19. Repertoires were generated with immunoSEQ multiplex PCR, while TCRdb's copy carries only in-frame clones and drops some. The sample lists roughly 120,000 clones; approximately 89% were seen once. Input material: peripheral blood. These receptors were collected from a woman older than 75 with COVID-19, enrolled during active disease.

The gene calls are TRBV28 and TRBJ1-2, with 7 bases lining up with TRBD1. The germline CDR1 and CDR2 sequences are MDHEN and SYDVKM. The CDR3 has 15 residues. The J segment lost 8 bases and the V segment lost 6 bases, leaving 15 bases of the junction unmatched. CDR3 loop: CASSPLGGALYGYTF. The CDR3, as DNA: TGTGCCAGCAGCCCCCTAGGGGGCGCACTCTACGGCTACACCTTC.

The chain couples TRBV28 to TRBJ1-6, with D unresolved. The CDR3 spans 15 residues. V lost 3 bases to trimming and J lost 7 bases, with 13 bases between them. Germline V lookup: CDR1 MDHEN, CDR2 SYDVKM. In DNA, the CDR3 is TGTGCCAGCAGTTTTGCCTCCACGGGGAATTCACCCCTCCACTTT. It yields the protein CASSFASTGNSPLHF.

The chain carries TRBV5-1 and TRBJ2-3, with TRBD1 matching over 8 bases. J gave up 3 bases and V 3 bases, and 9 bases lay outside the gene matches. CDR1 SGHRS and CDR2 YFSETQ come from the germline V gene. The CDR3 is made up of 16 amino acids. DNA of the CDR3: TGCGCCAGCAGCTCCACAGGACAGGGTGGGACAGATACGCAGTATTTT. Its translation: CASSSTGQGGTDTQYF. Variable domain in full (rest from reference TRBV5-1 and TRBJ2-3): KAGVTQTPRYLIKTRGQQVTLSCSPISGHRSVSWYQQTPGQGLQFLFEYFSETQRNKGNFPGRFSGRQFSNSRSEMNVSTLELGDSALYLCASSSTGQGGTDTQYFGPGTRLTVL.

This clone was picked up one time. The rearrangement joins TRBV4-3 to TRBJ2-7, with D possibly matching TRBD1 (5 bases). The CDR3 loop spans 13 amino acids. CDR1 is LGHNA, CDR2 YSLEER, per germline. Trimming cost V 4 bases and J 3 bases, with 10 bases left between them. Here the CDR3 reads CASSPSQGYEQYF. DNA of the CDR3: TGCGCCAGCAGCCCCTCCCAGGGCTACGAGCAGTACTTC.

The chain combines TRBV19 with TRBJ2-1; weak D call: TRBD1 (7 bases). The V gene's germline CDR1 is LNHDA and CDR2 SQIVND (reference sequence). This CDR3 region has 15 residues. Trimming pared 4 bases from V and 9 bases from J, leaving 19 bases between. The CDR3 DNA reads TGTGCCAGTAGTACGGAAAGACAGGGAGCGGGTGAGCAGTTCTTC. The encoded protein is CASSTERQGAGEQFF. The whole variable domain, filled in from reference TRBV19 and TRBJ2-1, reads DGGITQSPKYLFRKEGQNVTLSCEQNLNHDAMYWYRQDPGQGLRLIYYSQIVNDFQKGDIAEGYSVSREKKESFPLTVTSAQKNPTAFYLCASSTERQGAGEQFFGPGTRLTVL.

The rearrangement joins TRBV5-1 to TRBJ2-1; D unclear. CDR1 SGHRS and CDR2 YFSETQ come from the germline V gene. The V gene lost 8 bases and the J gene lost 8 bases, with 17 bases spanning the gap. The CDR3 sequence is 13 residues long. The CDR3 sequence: CASSPPSIYEQFF. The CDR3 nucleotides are TGCGCCAGTTCCCCGCCCAGTATATATGAGCAGTTCTTC.

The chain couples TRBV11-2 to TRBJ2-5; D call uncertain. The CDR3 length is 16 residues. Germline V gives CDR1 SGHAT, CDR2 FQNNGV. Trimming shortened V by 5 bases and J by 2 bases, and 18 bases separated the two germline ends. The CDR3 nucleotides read TGTGCCAGCAGCCGATCGAGTCCTTCCCCGCAAGAGACCCAGTACTTC. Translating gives CASSRSSPSPQETQYF.

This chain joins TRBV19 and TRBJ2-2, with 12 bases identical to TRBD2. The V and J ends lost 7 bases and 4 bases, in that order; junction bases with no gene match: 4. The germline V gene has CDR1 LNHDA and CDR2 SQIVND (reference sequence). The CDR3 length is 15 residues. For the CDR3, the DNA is TGTGCCAGTATCTCTAGCGGGAGGGGCACCGGGGAGCTGTTTTTT. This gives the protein CASISSGRGTGELFF.

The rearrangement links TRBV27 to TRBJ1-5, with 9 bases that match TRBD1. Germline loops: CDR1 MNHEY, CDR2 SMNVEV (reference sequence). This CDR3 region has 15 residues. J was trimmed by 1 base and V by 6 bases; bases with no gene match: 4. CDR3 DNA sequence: TGTGCCAGCAGCTGGACAGGGGTGAGCAATCAGCCCCAGCATTTT. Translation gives CASSWTGVSNQPQHF.

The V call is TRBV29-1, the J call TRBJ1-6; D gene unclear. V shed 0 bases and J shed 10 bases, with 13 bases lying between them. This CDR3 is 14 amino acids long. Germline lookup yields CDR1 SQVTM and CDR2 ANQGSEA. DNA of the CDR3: TGCAGCGTTGAAGATGAGGGTCCGGGATCACCCCTCCACTTT. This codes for CSVEDEGPGSPLHF.

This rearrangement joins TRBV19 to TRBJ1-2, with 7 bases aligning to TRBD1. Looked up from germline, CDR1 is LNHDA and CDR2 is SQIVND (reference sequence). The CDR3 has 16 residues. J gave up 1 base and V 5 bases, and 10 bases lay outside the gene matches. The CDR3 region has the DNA TGTGCCAGTAGTTCCCGAACAGGGGCCGTTAACTATGGCTACACCTTC. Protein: CASSSRTGAVNYGYTF.

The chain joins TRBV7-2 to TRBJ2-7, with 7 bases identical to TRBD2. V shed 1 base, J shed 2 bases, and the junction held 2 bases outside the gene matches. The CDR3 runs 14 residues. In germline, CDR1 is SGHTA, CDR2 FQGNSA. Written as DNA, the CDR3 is TGTGCCAGCAGCTTAGGGGGACTACCCTACGAGCAGTACTTC. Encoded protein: CASSLGGLPYEQYF.

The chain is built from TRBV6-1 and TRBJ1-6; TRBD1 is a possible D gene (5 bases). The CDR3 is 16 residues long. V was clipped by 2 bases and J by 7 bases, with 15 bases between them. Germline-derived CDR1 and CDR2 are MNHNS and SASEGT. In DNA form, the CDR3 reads TGTGCCAGCAGTGAATCCAGGGCCTTTCTGAATTCACCCCTCCACTTT. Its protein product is CASSESRAFLNSPLHF.

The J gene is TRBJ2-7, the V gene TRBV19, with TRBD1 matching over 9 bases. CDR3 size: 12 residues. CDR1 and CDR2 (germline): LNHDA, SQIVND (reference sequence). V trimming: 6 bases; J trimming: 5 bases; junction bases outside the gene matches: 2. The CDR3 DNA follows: TGTGCCAGTAGGGGGACAGGGAACGAGCAGTACTTC. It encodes CASRGTGNEQYF.

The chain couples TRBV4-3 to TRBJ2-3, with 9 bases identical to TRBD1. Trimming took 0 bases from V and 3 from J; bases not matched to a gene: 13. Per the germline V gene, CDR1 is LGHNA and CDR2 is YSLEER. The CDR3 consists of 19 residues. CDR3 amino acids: CASSQDHLLGTGRTDTQYF. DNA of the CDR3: TGCGCCAGCAGCCAAGATCATCTGTTAGGGACAGGGAGGACAGATACGCAGTATTTT.

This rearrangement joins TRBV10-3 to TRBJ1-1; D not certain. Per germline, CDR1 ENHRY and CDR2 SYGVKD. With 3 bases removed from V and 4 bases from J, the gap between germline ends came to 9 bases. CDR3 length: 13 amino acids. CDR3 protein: CAISEISGTEAFF. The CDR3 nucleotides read TGTGCCATCAGTGAAATCTCAGGCACTGAAGCTTTCTTT.

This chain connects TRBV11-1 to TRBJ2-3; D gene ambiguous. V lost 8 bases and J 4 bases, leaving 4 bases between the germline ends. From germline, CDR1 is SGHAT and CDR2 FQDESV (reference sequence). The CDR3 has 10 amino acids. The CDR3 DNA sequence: TGTGCCAGCCGGGCAGATACGCAGTATTTT. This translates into CASRADTQYF.

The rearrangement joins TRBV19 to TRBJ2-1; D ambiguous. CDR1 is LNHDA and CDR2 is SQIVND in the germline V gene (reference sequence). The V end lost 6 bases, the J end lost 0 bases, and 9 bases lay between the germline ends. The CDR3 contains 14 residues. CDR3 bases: TGTGCCAGTAGGCGCTATAGCTCCTACAATGAGCAGTTCTTC. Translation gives CASRRYSSYNEQFF.

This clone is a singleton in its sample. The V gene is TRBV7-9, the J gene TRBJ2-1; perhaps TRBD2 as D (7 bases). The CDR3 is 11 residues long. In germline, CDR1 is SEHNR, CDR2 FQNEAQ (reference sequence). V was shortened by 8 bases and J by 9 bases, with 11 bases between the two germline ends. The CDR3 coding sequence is TGTGCCAGCTTAGGGGGGGCTGAGCAGTTCTTC. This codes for CASLGGAEQFF.

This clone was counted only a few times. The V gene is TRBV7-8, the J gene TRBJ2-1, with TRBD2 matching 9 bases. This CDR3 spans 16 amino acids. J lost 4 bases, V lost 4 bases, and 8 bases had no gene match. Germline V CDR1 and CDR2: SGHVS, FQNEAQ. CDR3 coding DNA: TGTGCCAGCAGCTCAGGGGTGCGGGAGGGGTACAATGAGCAGTTCTTC. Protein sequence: CASSSGVREGYNEQFF.